The 26 T cell receptor beta chains below were found in one sample sequenced in a study of shared clonotypes between healthy human individuals. The table came from immunoSEQ multiplex PCR; TCRdb's copy has only in-frame clones and leaves some out. The sample contains roughly 2.2 million clones, approximately 95% of which appear only once. Sequencing was carried out using naive CD4+ T cells from PBMCs. The subset here: CD45RA+ positively selected. Receptors were obtained from a man in his late teens or twenties in good health. Some clones in this sample may be carry-over from other donors' samples.

V gene TRBV6-5 combines with J gene TRBJ1-1, with TRBD1 identical over 10 bases. The CDR3 spans 16 residues. V dropped 2 bases and J dropped 3; count of bases not matched to a gene: 6. The germline gives CDR1 MNHEY, CDR2 SVGAGI. CDR3: CASSYRGQGIHTEAFF. In DNA, the CDR3 is TGTGCCAGCAGTTACCGGGGACAGGGGATCCACACTGAAGCTTTCTTT.

The chain uses TRBV13 and TRBJ2-3; D is possibly TRBD1 (6 bases). Germline V lookup: CDR1 PRHDT, CDR2 FYEKMQ (reference sequence). Trimming removed 5 bases at V and 4 bases at J, with 16 bases between. CDR3 size: 15 residues. The CDR3 reads CASSRVQTGSDTQYF. As DNA, the CDR3 is TGTGCCAGCAGCCGAGTACAAACAGGGTCAGATACGCAGTATTTT. Full variable domain (missing parts from reference TRBV13 and TRBJ2-3): AAGVIQSPRHLIKEKRETATLKCYPIPRHDTVYWYQQGPGQDPQFLISFYEKMQSDKGSIPDRFSAQQFSDYHSELNMSSLELGDSALYFCASSRVQTGSDTQYFGPGTRLTVL.

Here the CDR3 reads CSVNTPSGYYNEQFF. CDR3 nucleotide sequence: TGCAGCGTTAACACTCCTAGCGGGTACTACAATGAGCAGTTCTTC. V and J are TRBV29-1 and TRBJ2-1; 8 nucleotides match TRBD2. CDR1 is SQVTM and CDR2 is ANQGSEA in the germline V gene. The V segment lost 5 bases and the J segment 3 bases; nucleotides outside the gene matches: 9. The CDR3 is 15 amino acids.

This chain links TRBV30 with TRBJ1-2; D unresolved. CDR1 and CDR2 from the germline V gene are GTSNPN and SVGIG (reference sequence). Trimming stripped 7 bases from V and 2 bases from J, with 8 bases between. The CDR3 extends over 11 amino acids. Here the CDR3 reads CASGLNYGYTF. CDR3 DNA: TGTGCCTCTGGACTCAACTATGGCTACACCTTC. The variable domain in full, with the rest retrieved from reference TRBV30 and TRBJ1-2, is SQTIHQWPATLVQPVGSPLSLECTVEGTSNPNLYWYRQAAGRGLQLLFYSVGIGQISSEVPQNLSASRPQDRQFILSSKKLLLSDSGFYLCASGLNYGYTFGSGTRLTVV.

This chain links TRBV5-1 with TRBJ2-7; 7 nucleotides align to TRBD1. The CDR3 covers 16 residues. Looked up from germline, CDR1 is SGHRS and CDR2 is YFSETQ. The junction had 11 bases not matched to a gene; V was cut back by 2 bases and J by 3 bases. The CDR3 DNA reads as TGCGCCAGCAGCTTTGGGCAGACAGGGAATGGCTACGAGCAGTACTTC. Its translation: CASSFGQTGNGYEQYF.

The chain links TRBV5-1 to TRBJ2-1, with 9 positions matching TRBD2. In germline, CDR1 is SGHRS, CDR2 YFSETQ. Germline trimming cut 8 bases from V and 1 base from J; bases unmatched to any gene: 4. There are 14 residues in the CDR3. CDR3 DNA: TGCGCCAGTAAGCGGGAGGCGTCCTACAATGAGCAGTTCTTC. Translating it yields CASKREASYNEQFF.

This chain uses TRBV11-1 with TRBJ1-3, with 7 bases matching TRBD1. The CDR3 is 13 amino acids. V lost 4 bases, J lost 9 bases, and 6 bases stayed unmatched. CDR1 SGHAT and CDR2 FQDESV come from the germline V gene (reference sequence). Here the CDR3 DNA reads TGTGCCAGCAGCTCGGACAGGATAAGCACCATATATTTT. This encodes CASSSDRISTIYF.

The J gene is TRBJ2-4, the V gene TRBV5-1; no clear D. The ends were cut back, 3 bases at V and 6 bases at J, with 10 bases in the middle. The CDR3 is 13 amino acids. The germline CDR1 and CDR2 sequences are SGHRS and YFSETQ. CDR3 amino acids: CASSYRTGNIQYF. The CDR3 nucleotides read TGCGCCAGCAGCTACCGGACGGGAAACATTCAGTACTTC.

V gene TRBV6-5 combines with J gene TRBJ1-2; tentatively, D is TRBD1 (5 bases). The ends were cut back, 5 bases at V and 12 bases at J, with 13 bases in the middle. CDR3 length: 11 residues. The germline gives CDR1 MNHEY, CDR2 SVGAGI. The CDR3 DNA reads TGTGCCAGCAGTCGAGACAGCCCCGACACCTTC. Its protein is CASSRDSPDTF.

The chain combines TRBV2 with TRBJ1-3, with 9 bases matching TRBD1. V lost 11 bases, J lost 1 base, and 6 bases stayed unmatched. The CDR3 sequence is 14 residues long. Per germline, CDR1 SNHLY and CDR2 FYNNEI. The CDR3 DNA is TGTGCCGGGAGACAGGGGGGTTCTGGAAACACCATATATTTT. Translating it yields CAGRQGGSGNTIYF.

This clone was observed once. The V call is TRBV13, the J call TRBJ1-5, with unresolved D. Trimming took off 2 bases at V and 4 bases at J, with 6 bases between the two ends. CDR1 is PRHDT and CDR2 is FYEKMQ in the germline V gene (reference sequence). CDR3 length: 13 residues. The CDR3 loop reads CASSLSRNQPQHF. In DNA form, the CDR3 reads TGTGCCAGCAGCTTAAGCAGGAATCAGCCCCAGCATTTT.

The chain has TRBV2 and TRBJ2-5, with TRBD2 matching 8 bases. The V gene's germline CDR1 is SNHLY and CDR2 FYNNEI. Unmatched junction bases numbered 10, after V lost 7 bases and J lost 0 bases. This CDR3 spans 16 amino acids. The CDR3 loop reads CASTMGLAGDQETQYF. CDR3 in DNA: TGTGCCAGCACGATGGGGCTAGCGGGCGACCAAGAGACCCAGTACTTC. The whole variable domain, remainder taken from reference TRBV2 and TRBJ2-5, is EPEVTQTPSHQVTQMGQEVILRCVPISNHLYFYWYRQILGQKVEFLVSFYNNEISEKSEIFDDQFSVERPDGSNFTLKIRSTKLEDSAMYFCASTMGLAGDQETQYFGPGTRLLVL.

V gene TRBV28 combines with J gene TRBJ1-1, with a possible D match to TRBD1 (5 bases). The CDR3 spans 13 residues. Trimming removed 6 bases at V and 6 bases at J, with 14 bases between. Per the germline V gene, CDR1 is MDHEN and CDR2 is SYDVKM. The CDR3 DNA follows: TGTGCCAGCAGCAACCCAAAGGGGCCTGAAGCTTTCTTT. Residues: CASSNPKGPEAFF.

V and J are TRBV5-1 and TRBJ2-1; unclear D gene. The CDR3 consists of 13 residues. The germline V gene has CDR1 SGHRS and CDR2 YFSETQ. The ends were cut back, 4 bases at V and 10 bases at J, with 15 bases in the middle. The CDR3 DNA follows: TGCGCCAGCAGCAATATAGGACGAGCCGAGCAGTTCTTC. This sequence encodes CASSNIGRAEQFF. The full variable domain, in which reference TRBV5-1 and TRBJ2-1 provide the parts outside the CDR3, is KAGVTQTPRYLIKTRGQQVTLSCSPISGHRSVSWYQQTPGQGLQFLFEYFSETQRNKGNFPGRFSGRQFSNSRSEMNVSTLELGDSALYLCASSNIGRAEQFFGPGTRLTVL.

The chain has TRBV2 and TRBJ2-5, with D unresolved. Between the trimmed V and J ends, which lost 4 bases and 0 bases, there was a span of 6 bases. This CDR3 is 13 amino acids long. Germline V gives CDR1 SNHLY, CDR2 FYNNEI. Written as DNA, the CDR3 is TGTGCCAGCAGTGTCATAGACCAAGAGACCCAGTACTTC. This sequence encodes CASSVIDQETQYF.

The chain employs TRBV7-3 and TRBJ1-6; D is ambiguous. Trimming removed 4 bases at V and 9 bases at J, with 10 bases between. The germline V gene encodes CDR1 SGHTA and CDR2 FQGTGA. CDR3 size: 13 residues. The CDR3 coding sequence is TGTGCCAGCAGCTCAGGCGGCAGTTCACCCCTCCACTTT. This codes for CASSSGGSSPLHF.

This sequence joins TRBV5-1 and TRBJ2-1; 9 bases align to TRBD2. The germline gives CDR1 SGHRS, CDR2 YFSETQ. V was clipped by 4 bases and J by 12 bases; unmatched bases: 8. The CDR3 consists of 13 residues. The CDR3 nucleotides read TGCGCCAGCAGCACCGTAGCGGGAGAAGGGCAGTTCTTC. It codes for CASSTVAGEGQFF. The complete variable domain, with remaining parts taken from reference TRBV5-1 and TRBJ2-1, reads KAGVTQTPRYLIKTRGQQVTLSCSPISGHRSVSWYQQTPGQGLQFLFEYFSETQRNKGNFPGRFSGRQFSNSRSEMNVSTLELGDSALYLCASSTVAGEGQFFGPGTRLTVL.

This clone was found once. This sequence joins TRBV28 and TRBJ1-2; D gene uncertain. Germline CDR1 and CDR2: MDHEN and SYDVKM. The V and J ends lost 7 bases and 10 bases respectively, with 22 bases between them. The CDR3 extends over 14 amino acids. The chain's CDR3 is CASTPPNPVGDYTF. The CDR3, as DNA: TGTGCCAGCACCCCCCCCAACCCGGTAGGAGACTACACCTTC.

With regard to this clone: The sample contains more than one DNA sequence encoding this CDR3. The chain joins TRBV6-5 to TRBJ2-5, with unresolved D. Trimming stripped 2 bases from V and 4 bases from J, with 2 bases between. The CDR3 is 11 amino acids. Germline V gene lookup returns CDR1 MNHEY and CDR2 SVGAGI. Here the CDR3 reads CASSYLETQYF. Here the CDR3 DNA reads TGTGCCAGCAGTTACCTAGAGACCCAGTACTTC.

In the case of this clone: This same CDR3 is encoded by further DNA sequences in the sample. The chain carries TRBV6-5 and TRBJ1-1; D remains unclear. The CDR3 totals 15 residues. Trimming removed 6 bases from V and 3 bases from J, with 17 bases in between. Germline lookup yields CDR1 MNHEY and CDR2 SVGAGI. CDR3 coding DNA: TGTGCCAGCAGACCCCCCGGGTTGTTGGACACTGAAGCTTTCTTT. Encoded protein: CASRPPGLLDTEAFF.

V is TRBV5-6 and J is TRBJ2-1; a possible D gene is TRBD2 (6 bases). Per the germline V gene, CDR1 is SGHDT and CDR2 is YYEEEE. V lost 4 bases and J lost 0, with 17 bases in between. This CDR3 is 17 amino acids long. CDR3 nucleotide sequence: TGTGCCAGCAGCACGAACTGGGGGGAGCTCTCCTACAATGAGCAGTTCTTC. It encodes CASSTNWGELSYNEQFF.

The rearrangement uses TRBV4-1 and TRBJ1-5; 9 bases line up with TRBD1. V shed 5 bases, J shed 0 bases, and the junction held 5 bases outside the gene matches. Germline CDR1 MGHRA, CDR2 YSYEKL. The CDR3 consists of 16 residues. CDR3 nucleotide sequence: TGCGCCAGCAGCGGGGACAGGGATTATAGCAATCAGCCCCAGCATTTT. It codes for CASSGDRDYSNQPQHF.

This clone was recorded once. The V call is TRBV6-5, the J call TRBJ2-7; no definite D call. V was trimmed by 2 bases and J by 6 bases, leaving 11 bases between them. Germline assignment: CDR1 MNHEY and CDR2 SVGAGI. CDR3 length equals 13 residues. CDR3 in amino acids: CASSYRQLGEQYF. The CDR3 DNA reads as TGTGCCAGCAGTTACCGCCAACTTGGCGAGCAGTACTTC.

This chain's CDR3 is CSVGGTQGFDEQYF. The CDR3 nucleotides are TGCAGCGTTGGAGGGACACAAGGTTTCGACGAGCAGTACTTC. The chain recombines TRBV29-1 with TRBJ2-7; possibly TRBD1 for D (6 bases). CDR1 is SQVTM and CDR2 is ANQGSEA in the germline V gene. The CDR3 length is 14 residues. The V and J ends lost 4 bases and 5 bases respectively, with 18 bases between them.

This chain connects TRBV14 to TRBJ1-2; D call uncertain. V gave up 4 bases and J gave up 7 bases, with 13 bases separating them. This CDR3 spans 13 amino acids. Germline lookup yields CDR1 SGHDN and CDR2 FVKESK. The CDR3 nucleotides read TGTGCCAGCAGCCTCGGATCGGTGGGTGGCTACACCTTC. Amino acids: CASSLGSVGGYTF.

In the case of this clone: Different DNA sequences within this sample yield the same CDR3. CDR3 loop: CASSLSPDTEAFF. CDR3 bases: TGTGCCAGCAGTCTTAGCCCAGACACTGAAGCTTTCTTT. This rearrangement joins TRBV27 to TRBJ1-1; D gene uncertain. The CDR3 is 13 amino acids. Between the trimmed V and J ends, which lost 5 bases and 3 bases, there was a span of 10 bases. Germline V lookup: CDR1 MNHEY, CDR2 SMNVEV (reference sequence).